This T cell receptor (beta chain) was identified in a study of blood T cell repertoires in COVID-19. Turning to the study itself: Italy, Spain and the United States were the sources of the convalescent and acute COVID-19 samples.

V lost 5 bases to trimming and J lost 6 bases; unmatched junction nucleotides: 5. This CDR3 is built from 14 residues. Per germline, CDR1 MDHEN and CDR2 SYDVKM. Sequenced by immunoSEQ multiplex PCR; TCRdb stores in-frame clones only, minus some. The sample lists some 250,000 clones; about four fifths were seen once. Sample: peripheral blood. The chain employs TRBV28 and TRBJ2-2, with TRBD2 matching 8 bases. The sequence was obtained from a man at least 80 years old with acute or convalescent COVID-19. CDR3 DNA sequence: TGTGCCAGCAGTGACCCGGGGGGGTCCGGGGAGCTGTTTTTT. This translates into CASSDPGGSGELFF.